The 29 T cell receptor beta chains listed next were all sequenced from one sample in a study of blood T cell repertoires in COVID-19. Assay: immunoSEQ multiplex PCR; the TCRdb copy retains only in-frame clones and omits some. Of roughly 100,000 clones listed, roughly 84% are singletons. The specimen was peripheral blood. The receptors were gathered from a human donor in a cohort sampled during active COVID-19.

The chain carries TRBV7-6 and TRBJ1-5; weak D call: TRBD1 (5 bases). There are 12 residues in the CDR3. V dropped 1 base and J dropped 9 bases, with 7 bases sitting between them. Germline values: CDR1 SGHVS, CDR2 FNYEAQ. The CDR3 here is CASSLGQGPQHF. CDR3 DNA: TGTGCCAGCAGCTTAGGGCAGGGGCCCCAGCATTTT.

The rearrangement links TRBV5-1 to TRBJ1-2; D remains ambiguous. The V end lost 4 bases, the J end lost 8 bases, and 18 bases lay between the germline ends. Germline CDR1 is SGHRS and CDR2 is YFSETQ. This CDR3 spans 14 amino acids. The CDR3 loop is CASSPSGGRHGYTF. The DNA of the CDR3 is TGCGCCAGCAGCCCCTCGGGAGGGAGACACGGCTACACCTTC.

V and J are TRBV7-3 and TRBJ1-3; no clear D gene. The germline V gene encodes CDR1 SGHTA and CDR2 FQGTGA. The CDR3 has 17 residues. V was cut by 2 bases and J by 0 bases, with 14 bases left in between. Here the CDR3 reads CASSLFPGKISGNTIYF. Here the CDR3 DNA reads TGTGCCAGCAGCTTATTCCCGGGAAAGATCTCTGGAAACACCATATATTTT. The full variable domain, its missing parts supplied by reference TRBV7-3 and TRBJ1-3, is GAGVSQTPSNKVTEKGKYVELRCDPISGHTALYWYRQSLGQGPEFLIYFQGTGAADDSGLPNDRFFAVRPEGSVSTLKIQRTERGDSAVYLCASSLFPGKISGNTIYFGEGSWLTVV.

This chain connects TRBV3-1 (or the pseudogene TRBV3-2) to TRBJ2-3, with D possibly TRBD1 on 5 matching bases. Germline V CDR1 and CDR2: LGHDT, YNNKEL (reference sequence). This CDR3 spans 14 amino acids. Trimming stripped 1 base from V and 1 base from J, with 6 bases between. The chain's CDR3 is CASSQGGRTDTQYF. DNA of the CDR3: TGTGCCAGCAGCCAAGGGGGCCGCACAGATACGCAGTATTTT.

This clone was detected only a few times. The chain has TRBV28 and TRBJ2-6; 7 bases fit TRBD1. This CDR3 contains 15 residues. CDR1 and CDR2 from the germline V gene are MDHEN and SYDVKM. Trimming removed 6 bases from V and 2 bases from J; junction bases left unmatched: 4. CDR3 loop: CASSPTGAGANVLTF. CDR3 DNA sequence: TGTGCCAGCAGCCCCACAGGGGCTGGGGCCAACGTCCTGACTTTC.

The chain links TRBV28 to TRBJ2-3; unclear D gene. V was trimmed by 2 bases and J by 11 bases, leaving 11 bases between them. The CDR3 loop spans 12 amino acids. CDR1 and CDR2 (germline): MDHEN, SYDVKM. The CDR3, as DNA: TGTGCCAGCAGTTTAACTGTGGCAGGGCAGTATTTT. This gives the protein CASSLTVAGQYF.

The chain employs TRBV2 and TRBJ1-1; TRBD1 is a possible D gene (5 bases). V lost 6 bases to trimming and J lost 3 bases, with 20 bases between them. The CDR3 extends over 16 amino acids. CDR1 SNHLY and CDR2 FYNNEI come from the germline V gene. DNA for the CDR3: TGTGCCAGCAGCCTAGTCGTGGGCAGGGTTTACACTGAAGCTTTCTTT. This encodes CASSLVVGRVYTEAFF.

The rearrangement joins TRBV9 to TRBJ2-3, with a tentative D call TRBD1 (6 bases). The CDR3 runs 14 residues. Germline V lookup: CDR1 SGDLS, CDR2 YYNGEE. Trimming removed 3 bases at V and 4 bases at J, with 12 bases between. The CDR3 nucleotides are TGTGCCAGCAGCGGAACAACAGGGTCAGATACGCAGTATTTT. This gives the protein CASSGTTGSDTQYF.

This chain joins TRBV7-2 and TRBJ2-5, with D unresolved. The CDR3 contains 14 residues. Germline loops: CDR1 SGHTA, CDR2 FQGNSA. Trimming left V 1 base short and J 2 bases short, with 8 bases between. CDR3 region: CASSLGAGQETQYF. In DNA form, the CDR3 reads TGTGCCAGCAGCTTAGGGGCCGGTCAAGAGACCCAGTACTTC.

The genes are TRBV6-2 or TRBV6-3 and TRBJ2-1; 7 positions agree with TRBD2. With V trimmed by 4 bases and J by 4 bases, 10 bases remained unmatched. Germline loops: CDR1 MNHEY, CDR2 SVGEGT. CDR3 length: 16 residues. CDR3 nucleotides: TGTGCCAGCAGTTCCTTCGGGCTAGCGGAGTACAATGAGCAGTTCTTC. This sequence encodes CASSSFGLAEYNEQFF.

This chain links TRBV3-1 (or the pseudogene TRBV3-2) with TRBJ1-2; tentatively, D is TRBD1 (6 bases). The V gene's germline CDR1 is LGHDT and CDR2 YNNKEL (reference sequence). The CDR3 has 13 residues. V was trimmed by 5 bases and J by 5 bases, leaving 12 bases between them. The CDR3 DNA follows: TGTGCCAGCAGCGTACAGGGTTTTTATGGCTACACCTTC. Amino acids: CASSVQGFYGYTF.

The chain combines TRBV5-1 with TRBJ2-1, with 12 bases aligning to TRBD2. The germline V gene has CDR1 SGHRS and CDR2 YFSETQ. V dropped 5 bases and J dropped 2; count of bases not matched to a gene: 2. The CDR3 sequence is 15 residues long. Here the CDR3 DNA reads TGCGCCAGCAGAAGGACTAGCGGGGCCTACAATGAGCAGTTCTTC. Its translation is CASRRTSGAYNEQFF.

The chain is built from TRBV6-2 or TRBV6-3 and TRBJ1-1; D perhaps matches TRBD1 (6 bases). Germline V lookup: CDR1 MNHEY, CDR2 SVGEGT. The germline V and J ends were trimmed by 2 bases and 0 bases, with 13 bases remaining between them. The CDR3 spans 16 residues. The CDR3 coding sequence is TGTGCCAGCAGTTACAGGGGGTCCAAGTTGAACACTGAAGCTTTCTTT. It codes for CASSYRGSKLNTEAFF.

The chain joins TRBV5-3 to TRBJ2-5; the D gene is possibly TRBD1 (5 bases). TRBV5-3 is an ORF for which the function is uncertain. This CDR3 contains 14 residues. V was shortened by 0 bases and J by 4 bases, with 10 bases between the two germline ends. In nucleotides, the CDR3 is TGTGCCAGAAGCTTGGCCGGCCAGGGAGAGACCCAGTACTTC. Encoded protein: CARSLAGQGETQYF.

This clone turned up a few times. DNA of the CDR3: TGCGCCAGCAGCCTTCCCCCCCGGTCCGGGATTGCGACTGAAGCTTTCTTT. It specifies CASSLPPRSGIATEAFF. V is TRBV4-1 and J is TRBJ1-1; D is uncertain. The CDR3 sequence is 17 residues long. Trimming took off 4 bases at V and 5 bases at J, with 23 bases between the two ends. Germline CDR1 reads MGHRA; CDR2 reads YSYEKL.

This chain joins TRBV4-2 and TRBJ1-1; 9 nucleotides match TRBD1. Germline V gives CDR1 LGHNA, CDR2 YNFKEQ. The V segment lost 0 bases and the J segment 2 bases; nucleotides outside the gene matches: 7. This CDR3 has 17 amino acids. Here the CDR3 reads CASSQESAQGANTEAFF. In DNA, the CDR3 is TGTGCCAGCAGCCAAGAGTCCGCACAGGGGGCAAACACTGAAGCTTTCTTT.

This clone turned up a few times. The chain combines TRBV7-9 with TRBJ2-3; 8 bases match TRBD2. Germline V gives CDR1 SEHNR, CDR2 FQNEAQ (reference sequence). After removal of 5 bases from V and 0 bases from J, the junction contained 7 bases not matched to a gene. This CDR3 comprises 16 residues. The CDR3 is CASSPGLARSTDTQYF. CDR3 nucleotides: TGTGCCAGCAGCCCCGGACTAGCTCGGAGCACAGATACGCAGTATTTT.

This clone showed up just a few times. The chain employs TRBV3-1 (or the pseudogene TRBV3-2) and TRBJ1-2, with a weak D call TRBD1 (5 bases). Germline CDR1 reads LGHDT; CDR2 reads YNNKEL (reference sequence). V was clipped by 4 bases and J by 6 bases, with 18 bases between them. The CDR3 loop spans 15 amino acids. The CDR3, as DNA: TGTGCCAGCAGCCCTAGCGCCGGGACGTCTCATGGCTACACCTTC. Encoded protein: CASSPSAGTSHGYTF.

The chain uses TRBV7-9 and TRBJ1-3, with D maybe TRBD1 (5 bases). The CDR3 consists of 15 residues. The germline CDR1 and CDR2 sequences are SEHNR and FQNEAQ (reference sequence). Trimming shortened V by 5 bases and J by 2 bases, and 13 bases separated the two germline ends. The CDR3 nucleotides are TGTGCCAGCAGCGTGGGACTACCCCCTGGAAACACCATATATTTT. Its translation: CASSVGLPPGNTIYF.

This clone was seen once. CDR3 protein: CASSEIWRAGEAFF. CDR3 nucleotides: TGTGCCAGCAGTGAAATATGGCGGGCCGGGGAAGCTTTCTTT. The chain has TRBV2 and TRBJ1-1; D not resolved. This CDR3 contains 14 residues. The V gene's germline CDR1 is SNHLY and CDR2 FYNNEI. The ends were cut back, 2 bases at V and 8 bases at J, with 15 bases in the middle. The full variable domain, its missing parts supplied by reference TRBV2 and TRBJ1-1, is EPEVTQTPSHQVTQMGQEVILRCVPISNHLYFYWYRQILGQKVEFLVSFYNNEISEKSEIFDDQFSVERPDGSNFTLKIRSTKLEDSAMYFCASSEIWRAGEAFFGQGTRLTVV.

This clone was recorded only once. The rearrangement links TRBV5-1 to TRBJ1-2, with D possibly matching TRBD1 (5 bases). Trimming removed 1 base at V and 7 bases at J, with 11 bases between. Looked up from germline, CDR1 is SGHRS and CDR2 is YFSETQ. The CDR3 spans 13 residues. The DNA for the CDR3 is TGCGCCAGCAGCTTGTACCAGGGAGGTGGCTACACCTTC. Translated: CASSLYQGGGYTF.

The rearrangement joins TRBV27 to TRBJ2-3, with 7 positions matching TRBD2. This CDR3 is 18 amino acids long. In germline, CDR1 is MNHEY, CDR2 SMNVEV (reference sequence). V was pared by 6 bases and J by 5 bases, with 20 bases of the junction left unmatched. CDR3 residues: CASRPFAERGTVVDTQYF. In nucleotides, the CDR3 is TGTGCCAGCAGACCTTTCGCGGAGCGGGGCACCGTCGTAGATACGCAGTATTTT.

The CDR3 protein is CASSLLAGSLSPQDTQYF. The CDR3 DNA follows: TGCGCCAGCAGCTTGTTGGCGGGCTCCCTTAGCCCTCAAGATACGCAGTATTTT. The rearrangement links TRBV5-1 to TRBJ2-3, with D possibly being TRBD2 (5 bases). Between the trimmed V and J ends, which lost 1 base and 5 bases, there was a span of 23 bases. The germline CDR1 and CDR2 sequences are SGHRS and YFSETQ. This CDR3 contains 18 residues. The entire variable domain, with the rest obtained from reference TRBV5-1 and TRBJ2-3, is as follows: KAGVTQTPRYLIKTRGQQVTLSCSPISGHRSVSWYQQTPGQGLQFLFEYFSETQRNKGNFPGRFSGRQFSNSRSEMNVSTLELGDSALYLCASSLLAGSLSPQDTQYFGPGTRLTVL.

In its sample, this clone was seen a few times. This rearrangement joins TRBV7-2 to TRBJ1-3, with D possibly being TRBD1 (6 bases). The CDR3 totals 17 residues. Germline V gives CDR1 SGHTA, CDR2 FQGNSA. V lost 5 bases to trimming and J lost 4 bases, with 21 bases between them. The CDR3 nucleotides read TGTGCCAGCAGCCGCTACATGACAGGATTCGGAGGAAACACCATATATTTT. It translates to CASSRYMTGFGGNTIYF.

The chain carries TRBV28 and TRBJ1-1; D unresolved. The CDR3 has 11 residues. Germline CDR1 and CDR2: MDHEN and SYDVKM. Trimming took 6 bases from V and 5 from J, leaving 7 bases between them. The CDR3 DNA reads TGTGCCAGCAGGTTCTCTACTGAAGCTTTCTTT. Protein product: CASRFSTEAFF.

This clone was seen a single time. V usage is TRBV6-6 and J usage is TRBJ1-1; maybe TRBD1 (6 bases). The CDR3 covers 15 residues. Trimming left V 2 bases short and J 1 base short, with 11 bases between. The V gene's germline CDR1 is MNHNY and CDR2 SVGAGI (reference sequence). As DNA, the CDR3 is TGTGCCAGCAGTTACGGTCAGGGGTCGAACACTGAAGCTTTCTTT. Amino acids: CASSYGQGSNTEAFF.

This clone has more than one count but fewer than ten. This rearrangement joins TRBV6-2 or TRBV6-3 to TRBJ1-5; tentatively, D is TRBD1 (5 bases). The V gene lost 0 bases and the J gene lost 7 bases, with 13 bases spanning the gap. Germline CDR1 and CDR2: MNHEY and SVGEGT. The length of the CDR3 is 15 residues. The CDR3 loop reads CASSYSSGGLQPQHF. The CDR3 DNA is TGTGCCAGCAGTTACTCGAGTGGGGGACTCCAGCCCCAGCATTTT.

The chain couples TRBV28 to TRBJ1-1, with TRBD1 matching 10 bases. V lost 4 bases and J lost 6; bases outside the gene matches: 8. The CDR3 extends over 15 amino acids. CDR1 is MDHEN, CDR2 SYDVKM, per germline. The CDR3 region is CASSSTTGGWPEAFF. DNA for the CDR3: TGTGCCAGCAGTTCTACGACAGGGGGCTGGCCTGAAGCTTTCTTT.

The V and J genes are TRBV7-9 and TRBJ1-1, with D maybe TRBD1 (5 bases). The CDR3 runs 13 residues. The V end lost 7 bases, the J end lost 5 bases, and 14 bases lay between the germline ends. Germline CDR1 and CDR2: SEHNR and FQNEAQ (reference sequence). The CDR3 reads CASTLLRGTEAFF. The CDR3 coding sequence is TGTGCCAGCACCCTTCTAAGGGGTACTGAAGCTTTCTTT. Looking up the rest from reference TRBV7-9 and TRBJ1-1 gives the full variable domain: DTGVSQNPRHKITKRGQNVTFRCDPISEHNRLYWYRQTLGQGPEFLTYFQNEAQLEKSRLLSDRFSAERPKGSFSTLEIQRTEQGDSAMYLCASTLLRGTEAFFGQGTRLTVV.